Described below is a single T cell receptor (beta chain) sequence and its context. The source of the sample is a study of control samples from healthy donors and cancer patients. Using immunoSEQ multiplex PCR, the repertoire was profiled, and TCRdb retains in-frame clones only, with some absent. The sample includes about 89,000 clones, approximately 86% seen only once; the top ten take approximately 21%. Trimming stripped 4 bases from V and 4 bases from J, with 13 bases between. The CDR3 covers 14 residues. The germline V gene encodes CDR1 LGHDT and CDR2 YNNKEL (reference sequence). The gene calls are TRBV3-1 (or the pseudogene TRBV3-2) and TRBJ2-5, with D tentatively TRBD1 or TRBD2 (5 bases each). The sequencing input was blood. The source is a man aged 30 to 45 in good health. The CDR3 here is CASSRRAGGETQYF. DNA of the CDR3: TGTGCCAGCAGCCGCAGGGCAGGAGGAGAGACCCAGTACTTC.